A selection of T cell receptor beta chains follows, all from one sample in a study of regulatory T cells in long-lasting Graves disease. MiXCR, run by TCRdb on the multiplex PCR reads, gives a single entry per CDR3 protein. The table lists hundreds of thousands of distinct CDR3 sequences, around 13% of them singletons. In addition, the sample was reused for a study of T cells in Graves' hyperthyroidism and ophthalmopathy.

The input for sequencing was peripheral blood mononuclear cells (PBMCs), taken at new diagnosis, from a patient treated with antithyroid drugs. Receptors were obtained from a woman in her twenties or thirties with Graves disease. The CDR3 runs from the conserved cysteine through the conserved F or W. A D gene is named only where the DNA matches it firmly. The size of a clone is reported for some rows only, either as once, few or many, or as a class for expanded clones.

>TRBJ1-1|TRBV28|-|few
TGTGCCAGCAGTTTAAATTACAGGGCCGCTGAAGCTTTCTTT
CASSLNYRAAEAFF
>TRBJ2-3|TRBV30|TRBD2|few
TGTGCCTGGAGTGGGACTAGCGGGAGTGGGCAGTATTTT
CAWSGTSGSGQYF
>TRBJ2-5|TRBV7-9|TRBD2|few
TGTGCCAGCACCTCACCCCGCCTAGCGGGAACAGAGACCCAGTACTTC
CASTSPRLAGTETQYF
>TRBJ2-1|TRBV19|TRBD1|many
TGTGCCAGTAGTTTGGGACAGGGGGCAGTCAATGAGCAGTTCTTC
CASSLGQGAVNEQFF
>TRBJ2-1|TRBV7-2|TRBD2|few
TGTGCCAGCAGCTCCCATCTAGCGGGAGAACGCTACAATGAGCAGTTCTTC
CASSSHLAGERYNEQFF
>TRBJ1-5|TRBV28|-|few
TGTGCCAGCAGTTTACATCCCAGAGCCCAGCATTTT
CASSLHPRAQHF
>TRBJ2-7|TRBV2|-|many
TGTGCCAGCAGTGAATTTGGGGGCAGGTTGAACTTC
CASSEFGGRLNF
>TRBJ2-5|TRBV29-1|-|-
TGCAGCGCTGTCCGGGCTCGAGAGACCCAGTACTTC
CSAVRARETQYF
>TRBJ2-7|TRBV6-1|-|many
TGTGCCAGCAGTGAAGGGGTGGAGGGGGTAGATTCGGTCGAGCAGTACTTC
CASSEGVEGVDSVEQYF
>TRBJ2-7|TRBV20-1|TRBD2|-
TGCAGTGCTAGGGCCCCTAGCGGGAGGACCTACGAGCAGTACTTC
CSARAPSGRTYEQYF
>TRBJ1-3|TRBV7-2|-|-
TGTGCCAGCAGCTTAAGAATATCGGGCTCTGGCGGAAACACCATATATTTT
CASSLRISGSGGNTIYF
>TRBJ1-4|TRBV6-1|TRBD1|few
TGTGCCAGCAGACGACAGGGGTCAGCAACTAATGAAAAACTGTTTTTT
CASRRQGSATNEKLFF
>TRBJ2-7|TRBV2|-|many
TGTGCCAGCAGTGAATCCGGGGGAATCTACGAGCAGTACTTC
CASSESGGIYEQYF
>TRBJ2-1|TRBV28|TRBD2|many
TGTGCCAGCAGTTTTCGGCTAGCGGGAGTACATGAGCAGTTCTTC
CASSFRLAGVHEQFF
>TRBJ2-7|TRBV3-1|TRBD2|-
TGTGCCAGCAGCCAAGATCCTAGGACTAGCGGGTTCTGCGAGCAGTACTTC
CASSQDPRTSGFCEQYF
>TRBJ1-5|TRBV4-2|TRBD1|-
TGTGCCAGCAGCCAAGAACAGGGGGATCATCAGCCCCAGCATTTT
CASSQEQGDHQPQHF
>TRBJ2-1|TRBV7-9|-|many
TGTGCCAGCAGCTCGTCCTCGGGGGGCCTATCCTACAATGAGCAGTTCTTC
CASSSSSGGLSYNEQFF
>TRBJ2-7|TRBV6-9|-|many
TGTGCCAGCAGTTACTCATACATGACAGGCCCGACCTACGAGCAGTACTTC
CASSYSYMTGPTYEQYF
>TRBJ1-6|TRBV12-3/TRBV12-4|-|many
TGTGCCAGCAGTTTCGGTTCACCCCTCCACTTT
CASSFGSPLHF
>TRBJ1-4|TRBV5-1|-|-
TGCGCCAGCAGCTTGGCCGGACAGTCAGGGGAAAAACTGTTTTTT
CASSLAGQSGEKLFF
>TRBJ1-1|TRBV5-1|-|-
TGCGCCAGCAGCAGGGGCTTCCAGACCACTGAAGCTTTCTTT
CASSRGFQTTEAFF
>TRBJ2-7|TRBV3-1|-|-
TGTGCCAGCAGCCAAGATCGGGCCTACGAGCAGTACTTC
CASSQDRAYEQYF
>TRBJ2-7|TRBV18|TRBD1|-
TGTGCCAGCTCACCCCTTGGACAGGGAGTTTCCTACGAGCAGTACTTC
CASSPLGQGVSYEQYF
>TRBJ2-2|TRBV7-7|-|-
TGTGCCAGCAGCTTAGGGGCGTTGACCAGGGAGCTGTCTTTT
CASSLGALTRELSF
>TRBJ2-3|TRBV11-3|-|few
TGTGCCAGCAGCTTAGGTCGTCTAGCCAGCACAGATACGCAGTATTTT
CASSLGRLASTDTQYF
>TRBJ1-1|TRBV7-9|TRBD1|many
TGTGCCAGCAGCTTAGTCCAGGGGGCATTGAACACTGAAGCTTTCTTT
CASSLVQGALNTEAFF
>TRBJ1-3|TRBV25-1|TRBD1|-
TGTGCCAGCAGCGGGGACAGCTCTGGAAACACCATATATTTT
CASSGDSSGNTIYF
>TRBJ1-1|TRBV27|-|few
TGTGCCAGCAGCGTCCAACTCCCTCATGGCACTGAAGCTTTCTTT
CASSVQLPHGTEAFF
>TRBJ2-1|TRBV2|-|many
TGTGCCAGCAACACCCGACAGGCCGGTGAGCAGTTCTTC
CASNTRQAGEQFF
>TRBJ2-1|TRBV12-3/TRBV12-4|-|once
TGTGCCAGCAGTTTAATTGGAGGGTGGGCGGTCGGTGAGCAGTTCTTC
CASSLIGGWAVGEQFF
>TRBJ1-4|TRBV28|TRBD1|many
TGTGCCAGCAGGCCAGGGACAGGGTTTAACGAAAAACTGTTTTTT
CASRPGTGFNEKLFF
>TRBJ1-5|TRBV11-3|TRBD1|many
TGTGCCAGCAGCCGGGACAGGGGTCAGCCCCAGCATTTT
CASSRDRGQPQHF
>TRBJ1-5|TRBV27|-|-
TGTGCCAGCAGAAAAAGTGGCAATCAGCCCCAGCATTTT
CASRKSGNQPQHF
>TRBJ2-7|TRBV20-1|TRBD1|many
TGCAGTGCTAGGAGACAGGGTGGGGGCGAGCAGTACTTC
CSARRQGGGEQYF
>TRBJ1-5|TRBV7-9|-|few
TGTGCCAGCAGCGCGCCGGGACCGGCGAATCAGCCCCAGCATTTT
CASSAPGPANQPQHF
>TRBJ1-3|TRBV19|-|-
TGTGCCAGTAGTATTACCACGGTGTCAGGAAACGCCATATATTTT
CASSITTVSGNAIYF
>TRBJ1-2|TRBV28|-|many
TGTGCCAGCAGTCCCTCCTGGGGGGGCTACACCTTC
CASSPSWGGYTF
>TRBJ2-1|TRBV11-3|-|many
TGTGCCAGCAGCCTCCCAAGAGGGAGTTCCTACAATGAGCAGTTCTTC
CASSLPRGSSYNEQFF
>TRBJ2-1|TRBV10-2|-|many
TGTGCCAGCACTGGACAGCTCTACAATGAGCAGTTCTTC
CASTGQLYNEQFF
>TRBJ2-6|TRBV18|TRBD2|many
TGTGCCAGCTCACCCCGGGGACTAGCGGACTCTGGGGCCAACGTCCTGACTTTC
CASSPRGLADSGANVLTF
>TRBJ2-2|TRBV7-9|-|-
TGTGCCAGCAGCTTAATGGGTCTAAGGAACACCGGGGAGCTGTTTTTT
CASSLMGLRNTGELFF
>TRBJ2-7|TRBV7-2|TRBD2|-
TGTGCCAGCAGCCGCCGGACTAGCGGGAGCTACGAGCAGTACTTC
CASSRRTSGSYEQYF
>TRBJ2-1|TRBV3-1|TRBD2|many
TGTGCCAGCAGCTGGGGACTAGCGGGTAAATACAATGAGCAGTTCTTC
CASSWGLAGKYNEQFF
>TRBJ2-1|TRBV9|TRBD1|few
TGTGCCAGCAGCGTAGTCCCCCAGACAGGGGACAATGAGCAGTTCTTC
CASSVVPQTGDNEQFF
>TRBJ2-2|TRBV29-1|-|-
TGCAGCTTCAGTAGCACCGGGGAGCTGTTTTTT
CSFSSTGELFF
>TRBJ2-7|TRBV28|TRBD1|-
TGTGCCAGCAGCCCGGACAGGGCCCTATCCTACGAGCAGTACTTC
CASSPDRALSYEQYF
>TRBJ2-3|TRBV20-1|TRBD2|-
TGCAGTGCTGGGGGGGGAAAGGGCACAGATACGCAGTATTTT
CSAGGGKGTDTQYF
>TRBJ2-1|TRBV12-5|TRBD2|many
TGTGCTAGTGGTCCCCTCATACTAGCGGGAGAGCTCAATGAGCAGTTCTTC
CASGPLILAGELNEQFF
>TRBJ2-7|TRBV11-2|-|many
TGTGCCAGCAGCTGGACAGACATCTACGAGCAGTACTTC
CASSWTDIYEQYF
>TRBJ1-3|TRBV25-1|-|few
TGTGCCAGCAGTGAATACGAGGGGGACACCATATATTTT
CASSEYEGDTIYF
>TRBJ1-1|TRBV12-3/TRBV12-4|-|few
TGTGCCAGCAGTTTTAGGGATCGCCCTGGAGCTTTCTTT
CASSFRDRPGAFF